This T cell receptor beta chain was identified in a study of read filtering for tumor transcriptome and immune sequencing. Looking at the study overall: 8 patients were R-ISS I, 16 were R-ISS II, more than five were R-ISS III.

Molecular barcoded adaptors covering alpha/delta and beta/gamma chains were used on 400 to 450 ng RNA. TCRdb called the reads again in MiXCR, with one record for every CDR3 protein. The sample consists of around 60,000 distinct CDR3 sequences, about 19% of them appearing once. Study results and caveats: In IR-seq, single-read clonotypes were 75% to 90% of clonotypes but 3% to 3.5% of reads.

This clonotype was recorded at least ten times. Its antigen is still unknown. The receptor was derived from a donor aged 40 or over with multiple myeloma. The source material was a population of CD138-negative cells sorted from bone marrow.

The CDR3 spells CASSLGTGYSTDTQYF. DNA for the CDR3: TGTGCCAGCAGCTTAGGGACAGGATATAGCACAGATACGCAGTATTTT. J is TRBJ2-3 and V is TRBV11-2, with 7 nucleotides matching TRBD1. Looked up from germline, CDR1 is SGHAT and CDR2 is FQNNGV. V lost 1 base, J lost 0 bases, and 4 bases stayed unmatched. This CDR3 has 16 residues.